These T cell receptor beta chains were read from a single sample in a study of T-cell reconstitution after alpha-beta-depleted transplantation in children. One entry per CDR3 protein, called by TCRdb with MiXCR from the PCR reads. Of some 460,000 distinct CDR3 sequences listed, 15% to 20% are singletons. This specimen consisted of PBMCs, mostly from graft donor cells, obtained 360 days after TCRalphabeta/CD19-depleted stem cell transplant. All receptors come from a boy in the first two years of life who had a stem cell transplant for Wiskott-Aldrich syndrome, so the T cells may come from the graft donor. The CDR3 runs from the conserved cysteine through the conserved F or W. The order of the fields is J gene, D gene, CDR3 length, clone size, V gene, CDR3 DNA, CDR3 protein. The D gene is left open where the match is weak. A clone size is listed for some rows: how often the clone was seen (once, few, many), or a class if it is expanded.

>TRBJ2-3|TRBD2|15|few|TRBV12-3/TRBV12-4
TGTGCCAGCAGTTTCTTGGCGGGAGGGTCGGATACGCAGTATTTT
CASSFLAGGSDTQYF
>TRBJ1-5|NA|16|few|TRBV5-6
TGTGCCAGCAGCTTGAGACAGGCGGGGGGCAATCAGCCCCAGCATTTT
CASSLRQAGGNQPQHF
>TRBJ2-5|NA|15|few|TRBV4-1
TGCGCCAGCAGCCAAACCCCCACAGGGTTGGAGACCCAGTACTTC
CASSQTPTGLETQYF
>TRBJ2-1|NA|9|NA|TRBV6-6
TGTGCCAGCGGGCTCGAGCAGTTCTTC
CASGLEQFF
>TRBJ2-1|NA|19|NA|TRBV2
TGTGCCAGCAGTGAATTGGGACTGACTCCTGTGTCAGCCTACAATGAGCAGTTCTTC
CASSELGLTPVSAYNEQFF
>TRBJ2-1|TRBD2|16|few|TRBV6-2/TRBV6-3
TGTGCCAGCAGTTTTTGGGGGAGGGCCCGTGACAATGAGCAGTTCTTC
CASSFWGRARDNEQFF
>TRBJ2-4|NA|12|few|TRBV5-1
TGCGCCAGCAGCTTGGGTGCGAACATTCAGTACTTC
CASSLGANIQYF
>TRBJ2-1|TRBD2|17|NA|TRBV18
TGTGCCAGCTCACCACTCCCTAGCGGGAGACATGAGGGTGAGCAGTTCTTC
CASSPLPSGRHEGEQFF
>TRBJ1-4|NA|19|few|TRBV6-5
TGTGCCAGCAGTTACTCGAAGAATTTCCCCGGGACACAGCATGAAAAACTGTTTTTT
CASSYSKNFPGTQHEKLFF
>TRBJ2-1|NA|14|NA|TRBV9
TGTGCCAGCAGCGTAGCTACAAACGGGAATGAGCAGTTCTTC
CASSVATNGNEQFF
>TRBJ2-5|NA|14|few|TRBV12-3/TRBV12-4
TGTGCCAGCAGTTTATCACGTGACCTGAAGACCCAGTACTTC
CASSLSRDLKTQYF
>TRBJ2-3|NA|13|NA|TRBV7-2
TGTGCCAGCAGCCCCGCCCCCATGGGTACGCAGTATTTT
CASSPAPMGTQYF
>TRBJ1-4|NA|14|few|TRBV5-1
TGCGCCAGCAGCCAAGGGGCAGGGGAAGAAAAACTGTTTTTT
CASSQGAGEEKLFF
>TRBJ2-5|TRBD2|16|NA|TRBV24-1
TGTGCCACCAGTGATTTGCAAGCGGGGGGTCGGGAGACCCAGTACTTC
CATSDLQAGGRETQYF
>TRBJ1-5|TRBD1|14|few|TRBV12-3/TRBV12-4
TGTGCCAGCAGTCTAAGACAGGGTGGTCAGCCCCAGCATTTT
CASSLRQGGQPQHF
>TRBJ1-1|NA|11|few|TRBV7-9
TGTGCCAGCAGCTTACTGGTTGAAGCTTTCTTT
CASSLLVEAFF
>TRBJ2-7|NA|13|NA|TRBV5-1
TGCGCCAGCAGCCTGAAGGGGAACTACGAGCAGTACTTC
CASSLKGNYEQYF
>TRBJ2-5|NA|11|NA|TRBV20-1
TGCAGTGCTAGGACTATAGAGACCCAGTACTTC
CSARTIETQYF
>TRBJ2-4|NA|16|NA|TRBV29-1
TGCAGCGTTGAAGGGCAAGGTCTTATGCCTAAAAACATTCAGTACTTC
CSVEGQGLMPKNIQYF
>TRBJ2-7|TRBD2|15|many|TRBV6-5
TGTGCCAGCAAACCAAGGGGACTAGGGATAAGCGAGCAGTACTTC
CASKPRGLGISEQYF